The 32 T cell receptor beta chains below were found in one sample sequenced in a study of control samples from healthy donors and cancer patients. Clones were read by immunoSEQ multiplex PCR, and TCRdb kept only the in-frame ones, dropping some. Of a few hundred thousand clones in the sample, 90% are singletons; the top ten hold around 6.8%. Sequenced material: PBMCs. The origin of the receptors is a man aged 35 to 55 with head and neck cancer.

V gene TRBV28 combines with J gene TRBJ1-6; a weak D match, TRBD1 (6 bases). There are 15 residues in the CDR3. Trimming pared 2 bases from V and 9 bases from J, leaving 14 bases between. In germline, CDR1 is MDHEN, CDR2 SYDVKM. In nucleotides, the CDR3 is TGTGCCAGCAGTTTACATAGGACAGTCCCTTCACCCCTCCACTTT. This encodes CASSLHRTVPSPLHF.

This chain links TRBV9 with TRBJ2-7; D unresolved. There are 14 residues in the CDR3. Trimming took 2 bases from V and 2 from J, leaving 11 bases between them. Germline values: CDR1 SGDLS, CDR2 YYNGEE. The CDR3 DNA reads as TGTGCCAGCAGCGTTGGGCCCGCAGCCTACGAGCAGTACTTC. Translated: CASSVGPAAYEQYF.

The chain employs TRBV3-1 (or the pseudogene TRBV3-2) and TRBJ2-3, with D unclear. Trimming shortened V by 7 bases and J by 1 base, and 3 bases separated the two germline ends. CDR1 is LGHDT and CDR2 is YNNKEL in the germline V gene (reference sequence). The CDR3 is 11 amino acids. CDR3 protein: CASTGTDTQYF. The CDR3 DNA is TGTGCCAGCACCGGCACAGATACGCAGTATTTT.

The chain couples TRBV28 to TRBJ2-1, with 10 bases aligning to TRBD2. Germline trimming cut 7 bases from V and 7 bases from J; bases unmatched to any gene: 10. The CDR3 sequence is 15 residues long. In germline, CDR1 is MDHEN, CDR2 SYDVKM. CDR3 in DNA: TGTGCCAGCACCTTGGGGACTAGCGTTAGAAATGAGCAGTTCTTC. Translating it yields CASTLGTSVRNEQFF. The entire variable domain, with the rest obtained from reference TRBV28 and TRBJ2-1, is as follows: DVKVTQSSRYLVKRTGEKVFLECVQDMDHENMFWYRQDPGLGLRLIYFSYDVKMKEKGDIPEGYSVSREKKERFSLILESASTNQTSMYLCASTLGTSVRNEQFFGPGTRLTVL.

This rearrangement joins TRBV28 to TRBJ2-7, with TRBD2 matching over 8 bases. The V segment lost 6 bases and the J segment 6 bases; nucleotides outside the gene matches: 7. Per germline, CDR1 MDHEN and CDR2 SYDVKM. This CDR3 region has 13 residues. CDR3 bases: TGTGCCAGCAGCAGCCGGGGGGGCCGCGAGCAGTACTTC. Protein product: CASSSRGGREQYF.

This chain links TRBV20-1 with TRBJ1-1; 9 bases fit TRBD1. Per the germline V gene, CDR1 is DFQATT and CDR2 is SNEGSKA (reference sequence). V was clipped by 5 bases and J by 11 bases; unmatched bases: 6. This CDR3 region has 11 residues. Here the CDR3 DNA reads TGCAGTGCTTTACAGGGGGCGGACGCTTTCTTT. Its translation: CSALQGADAFF.

V is TRBV6-5 and J is TRBJ1-6; 7 nucleotides align to TRBD1. The CDR3 has 15 residues. CDR1 and CDR2 (germline): MNHEY, SVGAGI. The J segment lost 12 bases and the V segment lost 5 bases, leaving 13 bases of the junction unmatched. The CDR3 coding sequence is TGTGCCAGCAGTCACCCCTCCGGGACAGTAAAACCCCTCCACTTT. It specifies CASSHPSGTVKPLHF.

This chain links TRBV10-3 with TRBJ2-7; 10 nucleotides match TRBD1. This CDR3 spans 15 amino acids. The germline V gene encodes CDR1 ENHRY and CDR2 SYGVKD. V trimming: 5 bases; J trimming: 3 bases; junction bases outside the gene matches: 7. The CDR3 sequence is CAISLRQGAGYEQYF. DNA of the CDR3: TGTGCCATCAGTCTAAGACAGGGGGCAGGCTACGAGCAGTACTTC.

The chain uses TRBV5-5 and TRBJ2-1, with 7 bases matching TRBD2. V lost 0 bases and J lost 3; bases outside the gene matches: 6. The CDR3 loop spans 16 amino acids. Germline V gene sequence: CDR1 SGHKS, CDR2 YYEKEE (reference sequence). CDR3 loop: CASSLVTGGNYNEQFF. CDR3 nucleotides: TGTGCCAGCAGCTTGGTAACGGGAGGAAACTACAATGAGCAGTTCTTC.

The chain recombines TRBV7-2 with TRBJ1-5; 8 nucleotides agree with TRBD1. CDR1 is SGHTA, CDR2 FQGNSA, per germline. J gave up 5 bases and V 5 bases, and 11 bases lay outside the gene matches. This CDR3 contains 16 residues. CDR3 sequence: CASSQTSGQADQPQHF. CDR3 DNA sequence: TGTGCCAGCAGCCAAACTTCGGGACAGGCAGATCAGCCCCAGCATTTT.

The rearrangement uses TRBV7-8 and TRBJ1-5, with D unresolved. CDR1 is SGHVS and CDR2 is FQNEAQ in the germline V gene. There are 14 residues in the CDR3. V lost 8 bases and J 5 bases, leaving 16 bases between the germline ends. CDR3 in amino acids: CASGMMMGDQPQHF. In nucleotides, the CDR3 is TGTGCCAGCGGCATGATGATGGGCGATCAGCCCCAGCATTTT.

The chain has TRBV2 and TRBJ1-4; TRBD1 is a possible D gene (6 bases). This CDR3 spans 15 amino acids. Germline CDR1 reads SNHLY; CDR2 reads FYNNEI. Trimming took off 9 bases at V and 1 base at J, with 15 bases between the two ends. As DNA, the CDR3 is TGTGCCAGTTATTCACAGGGAATAACTAATGAAAAACTGTTTTTT. Its protein product is CASYSQGITNEKLFF.

CDR3 loop: CASSLASEQYF. In nucleotides, the CDR3 is TGTGCCAGCAGTTTAGCAAGCGAGCAGTACTTC. J is TRBJ2-7 and V is TRBV12-3 or TRBV12-4; D is ambiguous. The CDR3 runs to 11 residues. The V gene lost 0 bases and the J gene lost 6 bases, with 3 bases spanning the gap.

This rearrangement joins TRBV3-1 (or the pseudogene TRBV3-2) to TRBJ2-7, with 8 bases matching TRBD1. Per germline, CDR1 LGHDT and CDR2 YNNKEL (reference sequence). The V gene end was trimmed by 0 bases and the J gene end by 3 bases; junction bases not matched to a gene: 25. The CDR3 has 22 residues. CDR3 sequence (DNA): TGTGCCAGCAGCCAAGATATCGCTTCGGGACAGGATTACCAGACCCCCCTCTACGAGCAGTACTTC. Encoded protein: CASSQDIASGQDYQTPLYEQYF.

The V and J genes are TRBV11-2 and TRBJ1-1; D not certain. CDR1 and CDR2 from the germline V gene are SGHAT and FQNNGV. Trimming shortened V by 0 bases and J by 1 base, and 18 bases separated the two germline ends. CDR3 length: 18 residues. The CDR3, as DNA: TGTGCCAGCAGCTTAGATCTTAATTCGTCACCGCGGAACACTGAAGCTTTCTTT. Its translation: CASSLDLNSSPRNTEAFF.

This chain joins TRBV6-5 and TRBJ1-2; D gene ambiguous. Germline V CDR1 and CDR2: MNHEY, SVGAGI. CDR3 length: 15 residues. Trimming took 2 bases from V and 3 from J, leaving 13 bases between them. Written as DNA, the CDR3 is TGTGCCAGCAGTTACGATTCCGGATCATACTATGGCTACACCTTC. This codes for CASSYDSGSYYGYTF.

This clone was seen a handful of times. The chain is built from TRBV7-3 and TRBJ1-1; D remains ambiguous. The CDR3 is 14 amino acids. The V end was cut by 5 bases, the J end by 7 bases, with 17 bases between. The V gene's germline CDR1 is SGHTA and CDR2 FQGTGA. The DNA of the CDR3 is TGTGCCAGCAGCCTCCGCCGAGGAGCCAATGAAGCTTTCTTT. Amino acid sequence: CASSLRRGANEAFF.

As for this clone: Additional DNA sequences in this sample encode the identical CDR3. V usage is TRBV24-1 and J usage is TRBJ2-1; D possibly corresponds to TRBD1 (6 bases). Per the germline V gene, CDR1 is KGHDR and CDR2 is SFDVKD. The CDR3 has 12 amino acids. V was clipped by 5 bases and J by 9 bases, with 10 bases between them. The CDR3: CATSGQGIEQFF. CDR3 nucleotides: TGTGCCACCAGTGGGCAGGGGATTGAGCAGTTCTTC.

V usage is TRBV6-5 and J usage is TRBJ2-1; 13 bases align to TRBD2. V lost 4 bases, J lost 7 bases, and 7 bases stayed unmatched. CDR1 and CDR2 from the germline V gene are MNHEY and SVGAGI. The CDR3 spans 16 residues. This CDR3 reads CASSSLTSGRKNEQFF. In DNA form, the CDR3 reads TGTGCCAGCAGTTCGCTGACTAGCGGGAGGAAAAATGAGCAGTTCTTC.

The chain is built from TRBV3-1 (or the pseudogene TRBV3-2) and TRBJ2-7; D unclear. The V end was cut by 2 bases, the J end by 5 bases, with 7 bases between. The CDR3 sequence is 12 residues long. CDR1 and CDR2 (germline): LGHDT, YNNKEL (reference sequence). CDR3 loop: CASSQFADEQYF. The CDR3 DNA sequence: TGTGCCAGCAGCCAATTTGCGGACGAGCAGTACTTC.

The rearrangement links TRBV29-1 to TRBJ1-2, with TRBD1 matching over 9 bases. With 6 bases clipped from V and 2 bases from J, the junction kept 7 bases outside the gene matches. Germline V gene sequence: CDR1 SQVTM, CDR2 ANQGSEA. The CDR3 totals 14 residues. This chain's CDR3 is CSVMPGQGNYGYTF. In DNA, the CDR3 is TGCAGCGTCATGCCGGGACAGGGAAACTATGGCTACACCTTC.

This clone was counted a few times. At the DNA level, this CDR3 is encoded by other sequences in the same sample as well. The rearrangement links TRBV27 to TRBJ1-5; D call uncertain. Looked up from germline, CDR1 is MNHEY and CDR2 is SMNVEV (reference sequence). Trimming took 11 bases from V and 3 from J, leaving 11 bases between them. The CDR3 sequence is 12 residues long. The CDR3 reads CASSPNNQPQHF. CDR3 DNA: TGTGCCTCCTCCCCTAACAATCAGCCCCAGCATTTT.

This chain uses TRBV7-2 with TRBJ2-4, with 12 bases fitting TRBD1. The ends lost 0 bases at V and 1 base at J; junction bases unmatched: 1. CDR3 length: 17 amino acids. Looked up from germline, CDR1 is SGHTA and CDR2 is FQGNSA. For the CDR3, the DNA is TGTGCCAGCAGCTTAGCGGGACAGGGGGCTGCCAAAAACATTCAGTACTTC. It codes for CASSLAGQGAAKNIQYF.

V and J are TRBV7-9 and TRBJ1-1; the D is unclear. V gave up 7 bases and J gave up 3 bases, with 9 bases separating them. This CDR3 region has 12 residues. CDR1 and CDR2 (germline): SEHNR, FQNEAQ (reference sequence). As DNA, the CDR3 is TGTGCCAGCACTCCTTGGGACACTGAAGCTTTCTTT. Translating gives CASTPWDTEAFF. Combining the CDR3 with reference TRBV7-9 and TRBJ1-1 gives the whole variable domain DTGVSQNPRHKITKRGQNVTFRCDPISEHNRLYWYRQTLGQGPEFLTYFQNEAQLEKSRLLSDRFSAERPKGSFSTLEIQRTEQGDSAMYLCASTPWDTEAFFGQGTRLTVV.

The J gene is TRBJ1-2, the V gene TRBV7-9; tentatively, D is TRBD1 (5 bases). CDR1 and CDR2 from the germline V gene are SEHNR and FQNEAQ (reference sequence). V lost 5 bases and J 4 bases, leaving 17 bases between the germline ends. CDR3 size: 15 residues. The CDR3 region is CASSPRAGSGYGYTF. The CDR3 DNA follows: TGTGCCAGCAGCCCCCGAGCAGGGTCGGGCTATGGCTACACCTTC.

The gene calls are TRBV10-1 and TRBJ2-1, with 9 bases that match TRBD2. V gave up 6 bases and J gave up 2 bases; unmatched junction bases: 8. The CDR3 has 16 amino acids. Germline V gene sequence: CDR1 WNHNN, CDR2 SYGVQD (reference sequence). The CDR3 sequence: CASRELAGGPYNEQFF. CDR3 nucleotides: TGCGCCAGCAGAGAACTGGCGGGAGGGCCCTACAATGAGCAGTTCTTC.

This chain links TRBV7-3 with TRBJ1-2; 7 nucleotides align to TRBD1. The CDR3 totals 13 residues. V gave up 5 bases and J gave up 3 bases; unmatched junction bases: 3. The V gene's germline CDR1 is SGHTA and CDR2 FQGTGA. The CDR3 is CASSPGTDYGYTF. As DNA, the CDR3 is TGTGCCAGCAGCCCCGGGACAGACTATGGCTACACCTTC.

V is TRBV7-9 and J is TRBJ1-2; D is unresolved. CDR1 is SEHNR, CDR2 FQNEAQ, per germline (reference sequence). The CDR3 sequence is 13 residues long. The V end was cut by 1 base, the J end by 4 bases, with 7 bases between. CDR3 DNA sequence: TGTGCCAGCAGCTTAGGCGGACGCTATGGCTACACCTTC. It codes for CASSLGGRYGYTF. Filled out from reference TRBV7-9 and TRBJ1-2, the complete variable domain reads DTGVSQNPRHKITKRGQNVTFRCDPISEHNRLYWYRQTLGQGPEFLTYFQNEAQLEKSRLLSDRFSAERPKGSFSTLEIQRTEQGDSAMYLCASSLGGRYGYTFGSGTRLTVV.

The V and J genes are TRBV7-2 and TRBJ1-5, with TRBD1 matching over 7 bases. CDR3 length equals 13 residues. Germline V CDR1 and CDR2: SGHTA, FQGNSA. V lost 2 bases to trimming and J lost 6 bases; unmatched junction nucleotides: 1. Written as DNA, the CDR3 is TGTGCCAGCAGCTTAAACAGGGGTCAGCCCCAGCATTTT. Translated: CASSLNRGQPQHF.

The chain employs TRBV11-2 and TRBJ1-4, with D possibly being TRBD1 (5 bases). Between the trimmed V and J ends, which lost 2 bases and 7 bases, there was a span of 11 bases. Germline V gene data show CDR1 as SGHAT and CDR2 as FQNNGV. The CDR3 is 14 amino acids. CDR3 residues: CASSLLGQSEKLFF. CDR3 nucleotides: TGTGCCAGCAGCTTACTGGGGCAGTCTGAAAAACTGTTTTTT. The full variable domain, with the rest looked up from reference TRBV11-2 and TRBJ1-4, is EAGVAQSPRYKIIEKRQSVAFWCNPISGHATLYWYQQILGQGPKLLIQFQNNGVVDDSQLPKDRFSAERLKGVDSTLKIQPAKLEDSAVYLCASSLLGQSEKLFFGSGTQLSVL.

The J gene is TRBJ1-2, the V gene TRBV28, with 7 bases identical to TRBD1. Losses at the gene ends were 4 bases for V and 3 bases for J; bases not matched to a gene: 2. The CDR3 sequence is 13 residues long. CDR1 MDHEN and CDR2 SYDVKM come from the germline V gene. The CDR3 loop reads CASSYDRDYGYTF. The DNA of the CDR3 is TGTGCCAGCAGTTACGACAGGGACTATGGCTACACCTTC.

V gene TRBV5-5 combines with J gene TRBJ1-1; perhaps TRBD1 as D (5 bases). Germline CDR1 reads SGHKS; CDR2 reads YYEKEE (reference sequence). The CDR3 length is 17 residues. V was shortened by 4 bases and J by 4 bases, with 23 bases between the two germline ends. CDR3 sequence reads: CASSKLPGRAWGTEAFF. CDR3 nucleotide sequence: TGTGCCAGCAGCAAACTACCGGGACGGGCCTGGGGCACTGAAGCTTTCTTT.